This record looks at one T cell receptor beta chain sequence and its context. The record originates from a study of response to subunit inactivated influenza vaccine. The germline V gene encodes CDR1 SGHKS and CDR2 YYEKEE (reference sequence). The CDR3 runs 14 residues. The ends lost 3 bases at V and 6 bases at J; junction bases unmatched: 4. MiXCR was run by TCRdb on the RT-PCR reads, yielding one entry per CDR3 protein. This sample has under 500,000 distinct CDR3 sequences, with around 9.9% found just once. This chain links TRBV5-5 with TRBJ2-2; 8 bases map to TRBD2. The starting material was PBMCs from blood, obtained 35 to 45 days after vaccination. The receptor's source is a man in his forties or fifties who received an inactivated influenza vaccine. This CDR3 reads CASSWTGGAGELFF. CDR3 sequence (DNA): TGTGCCAGCAGCTGGACCGGGGGGGCCGGGGAGCTGTTTTTT.